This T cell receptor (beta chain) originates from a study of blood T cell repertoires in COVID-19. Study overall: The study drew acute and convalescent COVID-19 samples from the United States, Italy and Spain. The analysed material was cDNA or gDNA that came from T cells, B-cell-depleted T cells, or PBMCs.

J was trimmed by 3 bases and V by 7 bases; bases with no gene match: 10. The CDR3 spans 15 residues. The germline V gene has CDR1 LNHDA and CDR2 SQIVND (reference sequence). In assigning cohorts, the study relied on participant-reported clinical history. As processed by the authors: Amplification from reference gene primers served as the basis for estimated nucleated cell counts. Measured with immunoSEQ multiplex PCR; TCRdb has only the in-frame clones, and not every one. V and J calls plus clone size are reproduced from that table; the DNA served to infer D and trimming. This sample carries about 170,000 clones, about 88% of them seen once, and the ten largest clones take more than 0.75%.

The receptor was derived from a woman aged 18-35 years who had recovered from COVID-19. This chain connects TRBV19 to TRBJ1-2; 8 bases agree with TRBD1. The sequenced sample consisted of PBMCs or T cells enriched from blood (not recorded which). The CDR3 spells CASTNRQGPHYGYTF. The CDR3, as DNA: TGTGCCAGTACCAACCGACAGGGGCCACACTATGGCTACACCTTC.